This is a list of T cell receptor beta chains from one sample in a study of immune evolution from preneoplasia to lung adenocarcinoma. Produced via immunoSEQ multiplex PCR; TCRdb's table is partial and in-frame only. The data contain 11,000 to 15,000 clones, roughly 80% of them seen just once; the ten biggest clones take up 4.2%. The sequencing sample was made of FFPE minimally invasive lung adenocarcinoma tissue. The receptor set was obtained from a person between 65 and 80 years old with lung adenocarcinoma. Each CDR3 is given with its conserved first and last residue. Fields, in order: clone size, CDR3 length, V gene, D gene, J gene, CDR3 DNA, CDR3 protein. A D gene is named only where the DNA matches it firmly. The size entry is marked missing in some rows and otherwise reads once, few, many or a size class.

NA,17,TRBV6-1,NA,TRBJ2-2,TGTGCCAGCAGTGAACCTGTGGGGACTTATAACACCGGGGAGCTGTTTTTT,CASSEPVGTYNTGELFF
once,11,TRBV2,NA,TRBJ2-7,TGTGCCAGCGGAGGGGCCTACGAGCAGTACTTC,CASGGAYEQYF
once,15,TRBV19,TRBD1,TRBJ1-3,TGTGCCAGTAGTACCCGACAGGGGAGAGGAAACACCATATATTTT,CASSTRQGRGNTIYF
NA,13,TRBV18,NA,TRBJ2-5,TGTGCCAGCTCACCGGGTATCCAAGAGACCCAGTACTTC,CASSPGIQETQYF
once,13,TRBV28,NA,TRBJ1-2,TGTGCCAGCAAGGCTCAGGGGCTTAATGGCTACACCTTC,CASKAQGLNGYTF
few,13,TRBV2,NA,TRBJ1-4,TGTGCCAGCACCGCGTACTACGGGGAAAAACTGTTTTTT,CASTAYYGEKLFF
NA,12,TRBV6-5,NA,TRBJ2-5,TGTGCCACCCAGGGTGGCCAAGAGACCCAGTACTTC,CATQGGQETQYF
NA,15,TRBV9,NA,TRBJ2-7,TGTGCCAGCAGCGTAGATGGGACCCCACGCTACGAGCAGTACTTC,CASSVDGTPRYEQYF
NA,14,TRBV5-1,TRBD1,TRBJ1-4,TGCGCCAGCAGCCCTGGACAGGGGCGAGAAAAACTGTTTTTT,CASSPGQGREKLFF
NA,12,TRBV2,NA,TRBJ1-1,TGTGCCAGCAGTGAAGCGCCAATCAAAGCTTTCTTT,CASSEAPIKAFF
NA,14,TRBV9,NA,TRBJ2-7,TGTGCCAGCAGCGTAGGCGGGTATACCTACGAGCAGTACTTC,CASSVGGYTYEQYF
NA,15,TRBV7-9,NA,TRBJ2-4,TGTGCCAGCAGTAAGGGGGGCGCGGCCAAAAACATTCAGTACTTC,CASSKGGAAKNIQYF
NA,15,TRBV11-2,TRBD2,TRBJ2-3,TGTGCCAGCAGCTTAGATTTGGGGGGGACAGATACGCAGTATTTT,CASSLDLGGTDTQYF
NA,14,TRBV12-5,TRBD2,TRBJ2-7,TGTGCTAGTGGTGGGGAGGGCCGAGCCTACGAGCAGTACTTC,CASGGEGRAYEQYF
few,14,TRBV11-2,NA,TRBJ2-7,TGTGCCAGCAGCTTAGATCCAGGGAGCTACGAGCAGTACTTC,CASSLDPGSYEQYF
once,14,TRBV7-9,NA,TRBJ2-3,TGTGCCAGCAGCTGGACCGCTAGCGCGGATACGCAGTATTTT,CASSWTASADTQYF
NA,13,TRBV27,NA,TRBJ2-6,TGTGCCAGCAGTTTAGCTGGGGCCAACGTCCTGACTTTC,CASSLAGANVLTF
NA,16,TRBV28,TRBD1,TRBJ1-5,TGTGCCAGCAGTAAAGAACAGGGGAGTAGCAATCAGCCCCAGCATTTT,CASSKEQGSSNQPQHF
NA,12,TRBV30,NA,TRBJ1-1,TGTGCCTGGAGTAGGAGAGCCCCTGAAGCTTTCTTT,CAWSRRAPEAFF
NA,13,TRBV27,NA,TRBJ1-5,TGTGCCAGCAGTTTAGAGGGCGGTCAGCCCCAGCATTTT,CASSLEGGQPQHF
NA,12,TRBV11-3,NA,TRBJ2-3,TGTGCCAGCTCAATCGAGACAGATACGCAGTATTTT,CASSIETDTQYF
NA,12,TRBV25-1,NA,TRBJ2-5,TGTGCCAGCAGAGGGGGGCAAGAGACCCAGTACTTC,CASRGGQETQYF
NA,13,TRBV9,TRBD1,TRBJ2-4,TGTGCCAGCAGCGTAGGGACAGGGAATTATCAGTACTTC,CASSVGTGNYQYF
NA,13,TRBV27,NA,TRBJ2-7,TGTGCCAGCAGTGGGATGGGAGTTCTCGAGCAGTACTTC,CASSGMGVLEQYF
NA,14,TRBV21-1,NA,TRBJ2-4,TGTGCCAGCAGCCTTCGGACAGCCCTTTGCATTCAGTACTTC,CASSLRTALCIQYF
NA,14,TRBV27,TRBD1,TRBJ1-1,TGTGCCAGCACCCGGACAGGGGGCAACACTGAAGCTTTCTTT,CASTRTGGNTEAFF